The rows below give T cell receptor beta chains drawn from one sample of a study of neurological immune-mediated disorders. TCRdb passed the 5' RACE reads through MiXCR, listing each CDR3 protein once. This table has approximately 85,000 distinct CDR3 sequences, less than 15% appearing once. Material: PBMCs. All receptors come from a female donor with HTLV-1-associated myelopathy (HAM/TSP). Each CDR3 is given with its conserved first and last residue. The order of the fields is CDR3 length, J gene, V gene, CDR3 protein.

length: 16
J: TRBJ2-1
V: TRBV4-2
CDR3: CASSPYGGSSYNEQFF

length: 17
J: TRBJ2-2
V: TRBV5-5
CDR3: CASSLGTGVGVTRELFF

length: 15
J: TRBJ2-2
V: TRBV12-3/TRBV12-4
CDR3: CASNLAGGGSGELFF

length: 13
J: TRBJ2-5
V: TRBV5-1
CDR3: CASSSGGRETQYF

length: 16
J: TRBJ2-3
V: TRBV4-1
CDR3: CASSQTLAARTDTQYF

length: 13
J: TRBJ2-3
V: TRBV20-1
CDR3: CSATGGAVDTQYF

length: 14
J: TRBJ2-1
V: TRBV6-7
CDR3: CAPPRRVIYNEQFF

length: 14
J: TRBJ1-2
V: TRBV10-3
CDR3: CAISESATGYGYTF

length: 16
J: TRBJ1-5
V: TRBV5-1
CDR3: CASSLTTYRGRQPQHF

length: 15
J: TRBJ2-2
V: TRBV11-3
CDR3: CASSLVTGPTGELFF

length: 15
J: TRBJ2-2
V: TRBV2
CDR3: CASKKRGETFGELFF

length: 15
J: TRBJ2-7
V: TRBV5-1
CDR3: CASSYRQGESYEQYF

length: 12
J: TRBJ2-5
V: TRBV6-1
CDR3: CASGRGLETQYF

length: 14
J: TRBJ2-7
V: TRBV28
CDR3: CASSLQGRIHEQYF

length: 15
J: TRBJ2-3
V: TRBV2
CDR3: CASTPPWGDTDTQYF

length: 16
J: TRBJ2-2
V: TRBV9
CDR3: CASSSGTGGGTGELFF

length: 13
J: TRBJ2-2
V: TRBV5-1
CDR3: CASSLDDTGELFF

length: 18
J: TRBJ2-7
V: TRBV5-1
CDR3: CASSLLVQRGDSSYEQYF

length: 20
J: TRBJ1-4
V: TRBV5-1
CDR3: CASSFRVFGTGSVEDEKLFF

length: 14
J: TRBJ2-3
V: TRBV5-1
CDR3: CASSLGTSTDTQYF

length: 16
J: TRBJ2-1
V: TRBV15
CDR3: CATSRDRAGLAGEQFF

length: 17
J: TRBJ2-2
V: TRBV14
CDR3: CASSQDFAGANTGELFF

length: 14
J: TRBJ2-5
V: TRBV20-1
CDR3: CSASPAGAQETQYF

length: 13
J: TRBJ2-2
V: TRBV5-1
CDR3: CASSTDRPGELFF

length: 17
J: TRBJ1-1
V: TRBV4-1
CDR3: CASSQKQGILVNTEAFF

length: 15
J: TRBJ2-7
V: TRBV5-1
CDR3: CASSLEAGSSYEQYF

length: 16
J: TRBJ2-1
V: TRBV5-1
CDR3: CASSLAFGSSYNEQFF

length: 13
J: TRBJ2-2
V: TRBV5-1
CDR3: CASSLEYTGELFF

length: 16
J: TRBJ2-7
V: TRBV4-1
CDR3: CASSQYSNRIDDEQYF

length: 16
J: TRBJ2-7
V: TRBV5-6
CDR3: CASSLLTRTSGYEQYF

length: 12
J: TRBJ1-2
V: TRBV5-5
CDR3: CASSLENYGYTF

length: 16
J: TRBJ2-2
V: TRBV28
CDR3: CASSLAGASNTGELFF

length: 18
J: TRBJ1-5
V: TRBV11-2
CDR3: CASSSGDGRDPADQPQHF

length: 15
J: TRBJ2-1
V: TRBV4-1
CDR3: CASSQDLTRAGEQFF

length: 13
J: TRBJ2-2
V: TRBV5-1
CDR3: CASSLTVTGELFF

length: 13
J: TRBJ2-1
V: TRBV3-1
CDR3: CASSQNRGNEQFF

length: 13
J: TRBJ1-2
V: TRBV28
CDR3: CASSFLGNYGYTF

length: 16
J: TRBJ2-1
V: TRBV11-3
CDR3: CASSLGWGTPINEQFF

length: 15
J: TRBJ2-1
V: TRBV7-9
CDR3: CASSLWGNSYNEQFF

length: 13
J: TRBJ1-3
V: TRBV3-1
CDR3: CASSPSSGNTIYF

length: 14
J: TRBJ2-1
V: TRBV20-1
CDR3: CSARVYGRANEQFF

length: 12
J: TRBJ1-2
V: TRBV2
CDR3: CACCEDRGGYTF

length: 16
J: TRBJ2-6
V: TRBV12-3/TRBV12-4
CDR3: CASRAGTGTGANVLTF

length: 13
J: TRBJ2-1
V: TRBV20-1
CDR3: CSARTGTYNEQFF

length: 14
J: TRBJ1-5
V: TRBV5-1
CDR3: CASSLEGGNQPQHF

length: 14
J: TRBJ2-7
V: TRBV5-6
CDR3: CASSLVGYPYEQYF

length: 14
J: TRBJ2-2
V: TRBV7-2
CDR3: CASSLTGLTGELFF

length: 18
J: TRBJ1-2
V: TRBV7-9
CDR3: CASSPGSENRVSRSGYTF

length: 17
J: TRBJ2-1
V: TRBV6-5
CDR3: CASSYWGASGHHNEQFF

length: 14
J: TRBJ1-2
V: TRBV6-5
CDR3: CASSTSGKFYGYTF

length: 15
J: TRBJ2-7
V: TRBV5-6
CDR3: CASSLVGQGSYEQYF